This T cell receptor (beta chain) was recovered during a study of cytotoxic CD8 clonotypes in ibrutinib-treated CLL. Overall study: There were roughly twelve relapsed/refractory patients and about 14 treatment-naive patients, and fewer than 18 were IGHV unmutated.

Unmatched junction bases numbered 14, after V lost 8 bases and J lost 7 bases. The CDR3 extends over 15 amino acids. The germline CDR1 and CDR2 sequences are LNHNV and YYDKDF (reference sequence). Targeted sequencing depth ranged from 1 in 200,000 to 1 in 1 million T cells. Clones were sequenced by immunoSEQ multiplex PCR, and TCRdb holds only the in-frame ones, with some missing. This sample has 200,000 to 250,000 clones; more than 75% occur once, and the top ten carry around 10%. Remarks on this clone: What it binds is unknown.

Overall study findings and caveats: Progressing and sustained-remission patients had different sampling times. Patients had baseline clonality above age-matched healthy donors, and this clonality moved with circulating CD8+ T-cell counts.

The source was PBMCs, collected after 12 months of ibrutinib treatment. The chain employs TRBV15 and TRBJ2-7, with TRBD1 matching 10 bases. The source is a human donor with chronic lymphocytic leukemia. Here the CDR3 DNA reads TGTGCCACCTCCCGTGGACAGGGGGGATACTGGGAGCAGTACTTC. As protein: CATSRGQGGYWEQYF.